The 9 T cell receptor beta chains below were found in one sample sequenced in a study of beta chain features in type 1 diabetes. Since all of the isolated RNA was reverse transcribed, expressed TCRB transcripts were what got sequenced. Method: immunoSEQ multiplex PCR; TCRdb's copy keeps in-frame clones and lacks some. The profile shows 400,000 to 450,000 clones, around 13% of them singletons. The material sequenced was naive CD4+ T cells from blood. These receptors originate from a man aged 25 to 40 in good health.

V is TRBV7-3 and J is TRBJ2-7; no clear D gene. The CDR3 sequence is 14 residues long. From germline, CDR1 is SGHTA and CDR2 FQGTGA. V lost 5 bases and J 3 bases, leaving 14 bases between the germline ends. The CDR3 sequence: CASSPDCDCYEQYV. Written as DNA, the CDR3 is TGTGCCAGCAGCCCCGACTGCGACTGCTACGAGCAGTACGTC.

The gene calls are TRBV2 and TRBJ2-7; D unresolved. Germline V lookup: CDR1 SNHLY, CDR2 FYNNEI. The length of the CDR3 is 10 residues. The V end lost 3 bases, the J end lost 9 bases, and 6 bases lay between the germline ends. CDR3 region: CASSDGAQYV. CDR3 bases: TGTGCCAGCAGTGATGGCGCGCAGTACGTC.

DNA for the CDR3: TGCGCCAGCAGCCACACGTCAGCTGAAGCTTTCTTT. It encodes CASSHTSAEAFF. The rearrangement links TRBV5-1 to TRBJ1-1; no clear D gene. Per the germline V gene, CDR1 is SGHRS and CDR2 is YFSETQ. CDR3 length equals 12 residues. The V and J ends lost 4 bases and 6 bases respectively, with 10 bases between them.

This clone has more than one count but fewer than ten. This chain joins TRBV9 and TRBJ2-1, with D perhaps given as TRBD1 or TRBD2 (7 bases each). Between the trimmed V and J ends, which lost 7 bases and 2 bases, there was a span of 16 bases. From germline, CDR1 is SGDLS and CDR2 YYNGEE. The CDR3 is 15 residues long. The CDR3 protein is CASGGGQSAYNEQFF. As DNA, the CDR3 is TGTGCCAGCGGCGGGGGACAGTCAGCCTACAATGAGCAGTTCTTC.

This clone appeared a few times. The V call is TRBV9, the J call TRBJ1-5; D might be TRBD1 (6 bases). V was trimmed by 3 bases and J by 1 base, leaving 11 bases between them. CDR1 and CDR2 (germline): SGDLS, YYNGEE. The CDR3 totals 15 residues. The CDR3 nucleotides are TGTGCCAGCAGCGCCGGGGGGGCGAGCAATCAGCCCCAGCATTTT. This translates into CASSAGGASNQPQHF.

The chain employs TRBV7-2 and TRBJ1-4; D is uncertain. This CDR3 has 15 amino acids. V was pared by 4 bases and J by 8 bases, with 17 bases between. Germline V gene lookup returns CDR1 SGHTA and CDR2 FQGNSA. CDR3 sequence: CASSSFSSLGEKLFF. DNA for the CDR3: TGTGCCAGCAGCTCCTTCTCGAGCTTAGGGGAAAAACTGTTTTTT.

The chain is built from TRBV11-3 and TRBJ2-1, with unresolved D. Germline V lookup: CDR1 SGHNT, CDR2 YENEEA. The CDR3 totals 12 residues. V lost 3 bases and J lost 9, with 9 bases in between. The CDR3 bases are TGTGCCAGCAGCTTTTCCAGCGTTGAGCAGTTCTTC. Translated: CASSFSSVEQFF.

This clone came up a few times. The chain employs TRBV6-5 and TRBJ1-2; a possible D gene is TRBD1 (5 bases). The CDR3 sequence is 16 residues long. CDR1 is MNHEY, CDR2 SVGAGI, per germline. Trimming stripped 0 bases from V and 1 base from J, with 12 bases between. In nucleotides, the CDR3 is TGTGCCAGCAGTTACTCGCAGATTGGGGGTAACTATGGCTACACCTTC. As protein: CASSYSQIGGNYGYTF.

The chain combines TRBV10-3 with TRBJ2-1; 10 bases are a match to TRBD1. CDR1 and CDR2 from the germline V gene are ENHRY and SYGVKD. The CDR3 has 16 residues. V trimming: 6 bases; J trimming: 2 bases; junction bases outside the gene matches: 7. The CDR3 bases are TGTGCCATCAGAGACCCCGGGACAGGGGCCTACAATGAGCAGTTCTTC. It encodes CAIRDPGTGAYNEQFF.